Sequencing of this TCR beta chain was carried out in a study of human T cells and chemical hapten exposure. Germline CDR1 is SGHTA and CDR2 is FQGNSA. This CDR3 contains 15 residues. The V end was cut by 5 bases, the J end by 1 base, with 9 bases between. Using its own MiXCR run on the RACE reads, TCRdb lists one record per CDR3 protein. Here the sample spans 350,000 or so distinct CDR3 sequences, roughly 6.9% being singletons. This sample's time point: patch test 1, 2 weeks after DPC sensitization. Specified treatment: therapeutic diphenylcyclopropenone sensitization with weekly scalp DPC. Samples of blood were obtained prior to the application of each patch test.

The sample consisted of whole blood, taken in connection with sensitization to the hapten diphenylcyclopropenone (DPC). The chain has TRBV7-2 and TRBJ2-6, with D maybe TRBD1 (5 bases). This TCR came from a woman aged 18-30 years with alopecia areata. Some clones in this sample may be carry-over from other donors' samples. CDR3 bases: TGTGCCAGCAGCATCGCAGGGTCTGGGGCCAACGTCCTGACTTTC. Amino acid sequence: CASSIAGSGANVLTF.